One sample yielded the 4 T cell receptor beta chains listed below, sequenced in a study of blood T cell repertoires in COVID-19. Using immunoSEQ multiplex PCR, the repertoire was profiled, and TCRdb retains in-frame clones only, with some absent. The repertoire has 20,000 or so clones, around 81% of them found once; the top ten carry approximately 14%. The sample consisted of peripheral blood. These receptors were collected from a man in his forties or fifties with active or convalescent COVID-19.

This clone was observed a single time. This chain uses TRBV5-1 with TRBJ2-2, with TRBD1 matching over 9 bases. Germline V gene data show CDR1 as SGHRS and CDR2 as YFSETQ. V lost 4 bases, J lost 7 bases, and 8 bases stayed unmatched. This CDR3 spans 15 amino acids. CDR3 sequence: CASSAYRGLGGELFF. CDR3 nucleotide sequence: TGCGCCAGCAGCGCCTACAGGGGGCTGGGCGGGGAGCTGTTTTTT.

The chain recombines TRBV12-3 or TRBV12-4 with TRBJ1-2, with TRBD1 identical over 9 bases. The CDR3 loop spans 13 amino acids. V dropped 6 bases and J dropped 5; count of bases not matched to a gene: 4. This chain's CDR3 is CASRGQGAYGYTF. Here the CDR3 DNA reads TGTGCCAGCAGGGGACAGGGCGCATATGGCTACACCTTC.

The chain joins TRBV10-2 to TRBJ2-5, with 7 bases matching TRBD2. This CDR3 comprises 14 residues. CDR1 and CDR2 (germline): WSHSY, SAAADI. V lost 5 bases to trimming and J lost 1 base; unmatched junction nucleotides: 4. The chain's CDR3 is CASSLSGVQETQYF. Here the CDR3 DNA reads TGCGCCAGCAGTCTCAGCGGGGTCCAAGAGACCCAGTACTTC.

This chain connects TRBV5-1 to TRBJ2-7; 8 bases are a match to TRBD2. After removal of 3 bases from V and 7 bases from J, the junction contained 6 bases not matched to a gene. In germline, CDR1 is SGHRS, CDR2 YFSETQ. CDR3 length equals 13 residues. The CDR3 region has the DNA TGCGCCAGCAGCTCCAACGGGGGGGTGGAGCAGTACTTC. It yields the protein CASSSNGGVEQYF.